This T cell receptor (beta chain) was recorded in a study of blood T cells in healthy people across ages. Germline V gives CDR1 MNHEY, CDR2 SMNVEV (reference sequence). This CDR3 has 15 amino acids. The authors ran a second PCR of roughly 6 to 11 cycles using a sample-barcoded 5' primer and a J-beta primer mix. TCRdb independently ran MiXCR on the 5' RACE reads; one entry per CDR3 protein. Of roughly 930,000 distinct CDR3 sequences in the sample, under 50% were seen once. Details on this clonotype: One end of the junction does not line up with germline, which may come from a read error.

The receptor's source is a man aged 25-45 years in good health. The specimen sequenced was blood. The chain couples TRBV27 to TRBJ2-7, with D possibly being TRBD1 or TRBD2 (5 bases each). CDR3 sequence (DNA): TGTACCAGCAGTTTAATTACGGGGCGGATCGGCGAGCAGTACTTC. It specifies CTSSLITGRIGEQYF.